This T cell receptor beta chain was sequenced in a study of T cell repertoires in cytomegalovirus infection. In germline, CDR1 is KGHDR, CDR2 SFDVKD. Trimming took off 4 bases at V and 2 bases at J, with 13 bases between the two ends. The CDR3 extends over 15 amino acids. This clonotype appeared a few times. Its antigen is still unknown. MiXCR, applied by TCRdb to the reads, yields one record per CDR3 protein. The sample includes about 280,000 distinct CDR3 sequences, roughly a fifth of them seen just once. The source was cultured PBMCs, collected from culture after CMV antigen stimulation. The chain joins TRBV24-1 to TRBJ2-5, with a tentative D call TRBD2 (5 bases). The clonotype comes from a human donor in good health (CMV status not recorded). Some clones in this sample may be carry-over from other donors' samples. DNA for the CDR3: TGTGCCACCAGTGACCGTGAGGGAATTCAAGAGACCCAGTACTTC. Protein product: CATSDREGIQETQYF.